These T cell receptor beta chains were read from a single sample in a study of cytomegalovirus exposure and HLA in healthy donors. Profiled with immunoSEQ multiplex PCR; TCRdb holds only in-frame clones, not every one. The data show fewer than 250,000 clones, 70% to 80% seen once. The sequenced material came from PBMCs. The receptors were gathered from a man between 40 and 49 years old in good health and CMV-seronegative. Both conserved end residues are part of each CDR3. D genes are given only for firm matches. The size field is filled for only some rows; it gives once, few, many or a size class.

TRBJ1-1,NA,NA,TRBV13,CASSFAGRNTEAFF,TGTGCCAGCAGCTTCGCGGGCCGAAACACTGAAGCTTTCTTT
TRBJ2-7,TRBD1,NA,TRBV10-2,CASYGQGAFYEQYF,TGCGCCAGCTACGGACAGGGGGCTTTTTACGAGCAGTACTTC
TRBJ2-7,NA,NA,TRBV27,CASSPDTSGALEQYF,TGTGCCAGCAGTCCTGATACAAGCGGCGCTCTCGAGCAGTACTTC
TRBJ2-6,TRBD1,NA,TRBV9,CASSVEPGQGAPGANVLTF,TGTGCCAGCAGCGTAGAACCGGGACAGGGGGCACCTGGGGCCAACGTCCTGACTTTC
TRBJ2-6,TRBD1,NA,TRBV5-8,CASSLGQGAGANVLTF,TGTGCCAGCAGCTTGGGACAGGGGGCTGGGGCCAACGTCCTGACTTTC
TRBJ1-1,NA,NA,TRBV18,CASSPGIDTEAFF,TGTGCCAGCTCACCCGGGATCGACACTGAAGCTTTCTTT
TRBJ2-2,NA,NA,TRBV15,CATSSGYGVNTGELFF,TGTGCCACCAGCAGTGGGTACGGGGTTAACACCGGGGAGCTGTTTTTT
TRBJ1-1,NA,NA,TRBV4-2,CASSQDQGLNTEAFF,TGTGCCAGCAGCCAAGATCAGGGGTTGAACACTGAAGCTTTCTTT
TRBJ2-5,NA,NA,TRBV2,CASSRAGETQYF,TGTGCCAGCAGTCGGGCGGGAGAGACCCAGTACTTC
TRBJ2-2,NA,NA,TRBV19,CASRETGNTGELFF,TGTGCCAGCAGAGAGACAGGGAACACCGGGGAGCTGTTTTTT
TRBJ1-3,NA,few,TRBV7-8,CASSLDRLGNTIYF,TGTGCCAGCAGCTTAGATAGATTGGGAAACACCATATATTTT
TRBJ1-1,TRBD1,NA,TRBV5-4,CASSFAGGTEAFF,TGTGCCAGCAGCTTCGCAGGGGGCACTGAAGCTTTCTTT
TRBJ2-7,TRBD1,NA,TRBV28,CASIGQGSSYEQYF,TGTGCCAGCATTGGACAGGGAAGCTCCTACGAGCAGTACTTC
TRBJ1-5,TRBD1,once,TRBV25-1,CASSGTGSQPQHF,TGTGCCAGCTCCGGGACAGGGTCTCAGCCCCAGCATTTT
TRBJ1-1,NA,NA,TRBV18,CASSRSTGLNTEAFF,TGTGCCAGCTCACGCTCTACAGGGCTAAACACTGAAGCTTTCTTT
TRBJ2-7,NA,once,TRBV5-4,CASSLEDSYEQYF,TGTGCCAGCAGCTTGGAGGACAGTTACGAGCAGTACTTC
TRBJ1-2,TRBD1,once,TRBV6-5,CASRELTGNYGYTF,TGTGCCAGCAGGGAGCTGACAGGGAACTATGGCTACACCTTC
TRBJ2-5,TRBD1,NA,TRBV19,CASSRGQWETQYF,TGTGCCAGTAGTAGGGGACAGTGGGAGACCCAGTACTTC
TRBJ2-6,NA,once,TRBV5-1,CASSLAYSGANVLTF,TGCGCCAGCAGCTTGGCCTACTCTGGGGCCAACGTCCTGACTTTC
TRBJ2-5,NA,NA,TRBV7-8,CASSLSDSYRQETQYF,TGTGCCAGCAGCCTCTCGGACTCCTACCGCCAAGAGACCCAGTACTTC
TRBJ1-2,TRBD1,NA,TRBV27,CATALYGTGAYGYTF,TGTGCCACCGCCCTTTACGGGACAGGGGCGTATGGCTACACCTTC
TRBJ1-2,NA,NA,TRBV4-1,CASSQDPGANYGYTF,TGCGCCAGCAGCCAAGACCCGGGGGCTAACTATGGCTACACCTTC
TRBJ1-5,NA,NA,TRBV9,CASSVGGGINQPQHF,TGTGCCAGCAGCGTTGGGGGGGGGATAAATCAGCCCCAGCATTTT
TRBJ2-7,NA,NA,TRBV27,CASIKTGGPYEQYF,TGTGCCAGCATTAAGACTGGGGGCCCTTACGAGCAGTACTTC
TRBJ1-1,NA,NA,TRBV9,CASSGLGGNTEAFF,TGTGCCAGCAGCGGCTTGGGGGGAAACACTGAAGCTTTCTTT
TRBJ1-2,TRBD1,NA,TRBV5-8,CASSQSRTGGYTF,TGTGCCAGCAGCCAATCTCGGACAGGGGGCTACACCTTC
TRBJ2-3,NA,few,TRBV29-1,CSVGRARNTDTQYF,TGCAGCGTTGGAAGAGCTAGAAACACAGATACGCAGTATTTT
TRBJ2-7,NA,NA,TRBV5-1,CASSRDSYSYEQYF,TGCGCCAGCAGCCGGGACTCCTACTCCTACGAGCAGTACTTC
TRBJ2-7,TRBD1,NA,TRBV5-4,CASSLRGQGVYEQYF,TGTGCCAGCAGTTTGCGAGGACAGGGTGTCTACGAGCAGTACTTC
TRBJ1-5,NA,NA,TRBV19,CASTSTGGADRPQHF,TGTGCCAGTACCTCCACCGGAGGGGCCGATCGGCCCCAGCATTTT